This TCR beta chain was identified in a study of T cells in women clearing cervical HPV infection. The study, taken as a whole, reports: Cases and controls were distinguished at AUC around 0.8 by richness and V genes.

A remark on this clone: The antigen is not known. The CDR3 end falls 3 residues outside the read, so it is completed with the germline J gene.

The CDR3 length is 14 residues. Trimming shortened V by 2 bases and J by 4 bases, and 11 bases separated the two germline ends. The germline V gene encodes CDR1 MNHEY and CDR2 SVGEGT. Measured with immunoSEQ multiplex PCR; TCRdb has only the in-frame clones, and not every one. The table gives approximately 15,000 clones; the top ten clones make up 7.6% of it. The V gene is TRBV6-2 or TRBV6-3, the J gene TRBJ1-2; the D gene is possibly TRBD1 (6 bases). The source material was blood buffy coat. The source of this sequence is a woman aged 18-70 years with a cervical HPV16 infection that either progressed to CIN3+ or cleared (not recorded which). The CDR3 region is CASSYADRTYGYTF. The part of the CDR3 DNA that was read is TGTGCCAGCAGTTACGCAGACAGGACCTATGGC.